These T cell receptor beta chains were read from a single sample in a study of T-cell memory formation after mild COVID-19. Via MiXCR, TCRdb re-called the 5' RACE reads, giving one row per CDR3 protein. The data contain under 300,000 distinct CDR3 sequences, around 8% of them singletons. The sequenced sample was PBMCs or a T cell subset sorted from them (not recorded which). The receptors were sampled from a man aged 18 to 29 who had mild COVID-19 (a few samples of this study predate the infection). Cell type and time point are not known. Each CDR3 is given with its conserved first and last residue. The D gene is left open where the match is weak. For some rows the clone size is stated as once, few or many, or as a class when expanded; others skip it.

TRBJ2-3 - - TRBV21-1 TGTGCCAGCAGCAATGGGGTGTTGGGACCGCAGTATTTT CASSNGVLGPQYF
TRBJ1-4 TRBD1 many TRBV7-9 TGTGCCAGCAGCGTCGGACAGGGGGGCGAAAAACTGTTTTTT CASSVGQGGEKLFF
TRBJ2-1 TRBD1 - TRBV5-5 TGTGCCAGCAGCTTGTCTAGGGGGCCCAATGAGCAGTTCTTC CASSLSRGPNEQFF
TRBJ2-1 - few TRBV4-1 TGCGCCAGCAGAGCTCCGGGACCCTCTTCGGAGCAGTTCTTC CASRAPGPSSEQFF
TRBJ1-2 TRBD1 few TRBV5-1 TGCGCCAGCAGCTTGGACCCAGGGGGAGTGAATGGCTACACCTTC CASSLDPGGVNGYTF
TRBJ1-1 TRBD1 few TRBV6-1 TGTGCCAGCGAGGACAGGGGCGATAGGAACACTGAAGCTTTCTTT CASEDRGDRNTEAFF
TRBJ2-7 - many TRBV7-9 TGTGCCAGCAGCTCGGATGCAAACTACGAGCAGTACTTC CASSSDANYEQYF
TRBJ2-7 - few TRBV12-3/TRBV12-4 TGTGCCAGCACCCTGACTGACAGCTCCTACGAGCAGTACTTC CASTLTDSSYEQYF
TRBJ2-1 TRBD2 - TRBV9 TGTGCCAGCAGCAGTGAGCTAGCGGGAGTGCTCAATGAGCAGTTCTTC CASSSELAGVLNEQFF
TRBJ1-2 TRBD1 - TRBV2 TGTGCCAGCAGCTCCGGGACAGGGGGCATCTGGGGCTACACCTTC CASSSGTGGIWGYTF
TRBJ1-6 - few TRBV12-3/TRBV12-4 TGTGCCAGCAGTACGGACCGGAGCTCCTATAATTCACCCCTCCACTTT CASSTDRSSYNSPLHF
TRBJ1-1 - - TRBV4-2 TGTGCCAGCAGCCCTCACAGGGAGGCTGAAGCTTTCTTT CASSPHREAEAFF
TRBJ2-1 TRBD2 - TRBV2 TGTGCCAGCAGTGACCTAGCGGGGGATGAGCAGTTCTTC CASSDLAGDEQFF
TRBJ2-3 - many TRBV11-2 TGTGCCAGCAGCTCCGACAGAGTTAGCACAGATACGCAGTATTTT CASSSDRVSTDTQYF
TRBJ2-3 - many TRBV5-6 TGTGCCAGCAGCTTAGAACAGTATGTCACAGATACGCAGTATTTT CASSLEQYVTDTQYF
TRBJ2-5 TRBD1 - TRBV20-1 TGCAGTGCTAGTTGGACCCGGGACAGTCAAGAGACCCAGTACTTC CSASWTRDSQETQYF
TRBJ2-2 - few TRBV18 TGTGCCAGCTCACCGCTCGACTACGGAGGGAACACCGGGGAGCTGTTTTTT CASSPLDYGGNTGELFF
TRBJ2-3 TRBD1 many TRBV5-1 TGCGCCAGCAGCCCGCGGACAGGGCGATATGGAACTAGCACAGATACGCAGTATTTT CASSPRTGRYGTSTDTQYF
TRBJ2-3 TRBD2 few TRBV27 TGTGCCAGCAGCAGCGGGGGGGCCCCCGATACGCAGTATTTT CASSSGGAPDTQYF
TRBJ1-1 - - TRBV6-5 TGTGCCAGCACGGACAGAAACTTGAACACTGAAGCTTTCTTT CASTDRNLNTEAFF
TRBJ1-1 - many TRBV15 TGTGCCACCACGCGTGACTTGAACACTGAAGCTTTCTTT CATTRDLNTEAFF
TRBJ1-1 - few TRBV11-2 TGTGCCAGCCGATTAGAAACTGAAGCTTTCTTT CASRLETEAFF
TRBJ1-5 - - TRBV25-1 TGTGCCAGCAGTGACATCGGGCCAAATCAGCCCCAGCATTTT CASSDIGPNQPQHF
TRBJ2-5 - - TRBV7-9 TGTGCCAGCAGCTCCCCGTACCAAGAGACCCAGTACTTC CASSSPYQETQYF
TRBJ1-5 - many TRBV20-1 TGCAGTGCTAGAGGCAGTAGCAATCAGCCCCAGCATTTT CSARGSSNQPQHF
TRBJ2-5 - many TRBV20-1 TGCAGTGCTGAGACATCTCAGAGAGAGACCCAGTACTTC CSAETSQRETQYF
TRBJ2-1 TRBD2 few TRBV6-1 TGTGCCAGCAGTTCTAGCGGGGGGGCCCATGAGCAGTTCTTC CASSSSGGAHEQFF
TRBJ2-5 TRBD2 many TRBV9 TGTGCCAGCAGCCCAGCGGGGGTCCAAGAGACCCAGTACTTC CASSPAGVQETQYF
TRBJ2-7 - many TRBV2 TGTGCCAGCAGTCTCCGACAGGCCGACGAGCAGTACTTC CASSLRQADEQYF
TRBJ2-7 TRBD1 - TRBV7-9 TGTGCCAGCAGCTTGAGGGACAGGTTTCACGAGCAGTACTTC CASSLRDRFHEQYF